This TCR beta chain was identified in a study of cytomegalovirus exposure and HLA in healthy donors. Overall study results and limits: Three chains tied to CMV proved CMV antigen-specific in vitro. A classifier reportedly called cytomegalovirus status with high sensitivity and specificity.

TCRdb's table, derived via immunoSEQ multiplex PCR, lists solely in-frame clones and lacks some. Among about 76,000 clones listed, roughly 92% were seen once. In germline, CDR1 is SGDLS, CDR2 YYNGEE. V was cut by 2 bases and J by 4 bases, with 10 bases left in between. CDR3 length: 14 residues. Remarks on this clone: Its target is unknown.

This chain connects TRBV9 to TRBJ2-1; D gene uncertain. Sample: PBMCs. The source is a woman aged 18-30 years in good health and CMV-seropositive. As DNA, the CDR3 is TGTGCCAGCAGCGTTAATGGCGGATACAATGAGCAGTTCTTC. This gives the protein CASSVNGGYNEQFF.